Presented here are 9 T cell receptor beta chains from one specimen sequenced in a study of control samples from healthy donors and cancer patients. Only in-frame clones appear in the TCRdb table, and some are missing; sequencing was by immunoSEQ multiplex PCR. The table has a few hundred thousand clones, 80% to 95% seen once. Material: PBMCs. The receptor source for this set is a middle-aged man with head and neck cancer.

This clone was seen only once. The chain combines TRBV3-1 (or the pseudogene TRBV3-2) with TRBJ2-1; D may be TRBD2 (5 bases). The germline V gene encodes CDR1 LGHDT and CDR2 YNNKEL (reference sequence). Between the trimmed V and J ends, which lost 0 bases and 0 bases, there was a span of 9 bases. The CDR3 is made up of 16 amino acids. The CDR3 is CASSQEGGSSYNEQFF. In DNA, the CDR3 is TGTGCCAGCAGCCAAGAAGGTGGGAGCTCCTACAATGAGCAGTTCTTC.

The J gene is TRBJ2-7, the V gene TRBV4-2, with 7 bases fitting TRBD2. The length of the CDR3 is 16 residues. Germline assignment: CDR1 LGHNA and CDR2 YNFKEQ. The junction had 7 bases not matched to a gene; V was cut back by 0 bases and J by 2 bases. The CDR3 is CASSQDLGGNTYEQYF. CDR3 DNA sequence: TGTGCCAGCAGCCAAGATTTGGGAGGGAACACCTACGAGCAGTACTTC.

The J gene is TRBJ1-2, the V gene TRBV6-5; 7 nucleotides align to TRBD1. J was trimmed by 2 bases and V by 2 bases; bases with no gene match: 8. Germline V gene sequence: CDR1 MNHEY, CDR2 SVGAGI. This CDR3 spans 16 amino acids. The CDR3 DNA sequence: TGTGCCAGCAGTTACAACGGACAGGACCCCAACTATGGCTACACCTTC. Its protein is CASSYNGQDPNYGYTF.

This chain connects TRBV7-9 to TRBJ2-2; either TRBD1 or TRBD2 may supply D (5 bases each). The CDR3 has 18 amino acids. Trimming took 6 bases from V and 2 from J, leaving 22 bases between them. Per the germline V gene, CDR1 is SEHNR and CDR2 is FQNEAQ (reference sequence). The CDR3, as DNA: TGTGCCAGCAGTTCCACCTACCGGGGCAGAGACAACACCGGGGAGCTGTTTTTT. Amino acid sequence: CASSSTYRGRDNTGELFF.

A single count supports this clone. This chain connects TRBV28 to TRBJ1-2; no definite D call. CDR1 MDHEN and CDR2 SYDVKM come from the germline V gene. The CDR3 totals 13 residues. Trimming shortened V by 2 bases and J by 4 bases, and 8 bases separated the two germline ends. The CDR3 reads CASSLGASYGYTF. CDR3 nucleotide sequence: TGTGCCAGCAGTTTAGGAGCCTCCTATGGCTACACCTTC.

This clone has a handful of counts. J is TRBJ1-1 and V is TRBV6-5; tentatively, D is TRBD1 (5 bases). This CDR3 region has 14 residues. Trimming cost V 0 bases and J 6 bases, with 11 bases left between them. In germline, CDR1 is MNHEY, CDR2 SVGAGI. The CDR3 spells CASSYSRGGAEAFF. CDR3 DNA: TGTGCCAGCAGTTACTCGAGGGGAGGGGCTGAAGCTTTCTTT.

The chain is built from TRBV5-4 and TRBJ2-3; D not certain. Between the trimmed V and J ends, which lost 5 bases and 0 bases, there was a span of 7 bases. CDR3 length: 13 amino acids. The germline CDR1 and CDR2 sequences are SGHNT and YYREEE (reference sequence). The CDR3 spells CASRQVSTDTQYF. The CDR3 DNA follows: TGTGCCAGCAGGCAGGTTAGCACAGATACGCAGTATTTT.

CDR3 nucleotide sequence: TGTGCCAGCAGCCAAACCGACCTCCCCCGCGGGTATTGTAATTCACCCCTCCACTTT. This encodes CASSQTDLPRGYCNSPLHF. V usage is TRBV3-1 (or the pseudogene TRBV3-2) and J usage is TRBJ1-6; D remains unclear. V gave up 2 bases and J gave up 6 bases, with 23 bases separating them. Germline values: CDR1 LGHDT, CDR2 YNNKEL (reference sequence). CDR3 length equals 19 residues.

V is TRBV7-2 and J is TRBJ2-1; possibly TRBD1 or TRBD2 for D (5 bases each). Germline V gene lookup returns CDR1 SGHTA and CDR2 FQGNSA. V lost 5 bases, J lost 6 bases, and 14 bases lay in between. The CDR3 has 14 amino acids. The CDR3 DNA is TGTGCCAGCAGCGCTGGGACGGGCCCCAATGAGCAGTTCTTC. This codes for CASSAGTGPNEQFF.